The 8 T cell receptor beta chains below come from one sample, sequenced in a study of CD8 T cells in Susac syndrome. RNA amounts of about 0.5 to 1 ug underwent reverse transcription with random hexamers. MiXCR, run by TCRdb on the immunoSEQ multiplex PCR reads, gives a single entry per CDR3 protein. The top ten hold about 0.38% of the sample, which has about 73,000 distinct CDR3 sequences, less than 95% seen once. Specimen: CD8+ T cells from PBMCs. These receptors all stem from a human donor with multiple sclerosis.

J is TRBJ2-5 and V is TRBV5-4; no reliable D call. The CDR3 runs 12 residues. The V gene lost 0 bases and the J gene lost 4 bases, with 4 bases spanning the gap. Germline values: CDR1 SGHNT, CDR2 YYREEE (reference sequence). The CDR3 loop reads CASSLAPETQYF. In nucleotides, the CDR3 is TGTGCCAGCAGCTTGGCCCCAGAGACCCAGTACTTC.

The rearrangement joins TRBV14 to TRBJ2-7; perhaps TRBD2 as D (6 bases). The CDR3 is 15 residues long. CDR1 and CDR2 from the germline V gene are SGHDN and FVKESK. Trimming removed 1 base at V and 0 bases at J, with 10 bases between. The CDR3 bases are TGTGCCAGCAGCCAAGCTGCGGGGCCCTCCTACGAGCAGTACTTC. Amino acid sequence: CASSQAAGPSYEQYF.

The chain joins TRBV5-6 to TRBJ2-5, with D perhaps matching TRBD2 (5 bases). The V end lost 4 bases, the J end lost 2 bases, and 12 bases lay between the germline ends. CDR1 SGHDT and CDR2 YYEEEE come from the germline V gene. This CDR3 is 14 amino acids long. The CDR3 region has the DNA TGTGCCAGCAGCCATATCCGGGGACAAGAGACCCAGTACTTC. It translates to CASSHIRGQETQYF.

This rearrangement joins TRBV19 to TRBJ2-5, with D perhaps being TRBD1 or TRBD2 (7 bases each). Germline CDR1 reads LNHDA; CDR2 reads SQIVND (reference sequence). Trimming cost V 5 bases and J 5 bases, with 21 bases left between them. The CDR3 runs to 16 residues. CDR3 nucleotides: TGTGCCAGTAGTCCACGGGAGGCAGGGGGTTATGAGACCCAGTACTTC. The encoded protein is CASSPREAGGYETQYF.

The rearrangement joins TRBV19 to TRBJ2-1, with TRBD2 matching 8 bases. This CDR3 contains 14 residues. Unmatched junction bases numbered 4, after V lost 5 bases and J lost 4 bases. Germline assignment: CDR1 LNHDA and CDR2 SQIVND (reference sequence). CDR3: CASSRRGGYNEQFF. The CDR3 DNA is TGTGCCAGTAGTCGACGGGGGGGGTACAATGAGCAGTTCTTC.

The chain recombines TRBV12-5 with TRBJ1-1; 7 bases map to TRBD1. The CDR3 contains 14 residues. Trimming removed 1 base from V and 3 bases from J; junction bases left unmatched: 2. CDR1 is LGHNT, CDR2 FRNRAP, per germline. CDR3 protein: CASGLGGQHTEAFF. The CDR3 nucleotides are TGTGCTAGTGGTTTGGGGGGACAGCACACTGAAGCTTTCTTT. Looking up the rest from reference TRBV12-5 and TRBJ1-1 gives the full variable domain: DARVTQTPRHKVTEMGQEVTMRCQPILGHNTVFWYRQTMMQGLELLAYFRNRAPLDDSGMPKDRFSAEMPDATLATLKIQPSEPRDSAVYFCASGLGGQHTEAFFGQGTRLTVV.

This rearrangement joins TRBV6-5 to TRBJ1-1; weak D call: TRBD1 (5 bases). The germline gives CDR1 MNHEY, CDR2 SVGAGI. This CDR3 spans 14 amino acids. V lost 2 bases to trimming and J lost 1 base, with 8 bases between them. CDR3 nucleotides: TGTGCCAGCAGTTACGGGGGGACGAACACTGAAGCTTTCTTT. Translated, it gives CASSYGGTNTEAFF.

This clonotype appeared once. The chain recombines TRBV6-5 with TRBJ2-1, with TRBD2 as a possible D gene (6 bases). V gave up 6 bases and J gave up 1 base, with 10 bases separating them. The length of the CDR3 is 14 residues. Germline assignment: CDR1 MNHEY and CDR2 SVGAGI. As DNA, the CDR3 is TGTGCCAGCAGCTCAGCGGGTTCCTACAATGAGCAGTTCTTC. This encodes CASSSAGSYNEQFF.